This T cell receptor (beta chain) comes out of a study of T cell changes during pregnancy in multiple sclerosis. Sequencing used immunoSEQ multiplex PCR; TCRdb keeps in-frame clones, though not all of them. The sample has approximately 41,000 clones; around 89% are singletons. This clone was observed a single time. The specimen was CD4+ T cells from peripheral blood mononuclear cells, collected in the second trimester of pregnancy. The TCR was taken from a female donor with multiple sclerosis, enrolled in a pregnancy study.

The DNA of the CDR3 is TGTGCCAGCAGCTTAAACCGTCCAGGGTACGAAAAACTGTTTTTT. Protein product: CASSLNRPGYEKLFF. V gene TRBV7-9 combines with J gene TRBJ1-4; TRBD1 is a possible D gene (5 bases). The germline V gene encodes CDR1 SEHNR and CDR2 FQNEAQ (reference sequence). The CDR3 is 15 residues long. V was cut by 2 bases and J by 8 bases, with 15 bases left in between.